This T cell receptor (beta chain) was captured in a study of shared clonotypes between healthy human individuals. Here immunoSEQ multiplex PCR was the method, and the copy in TCRdb shows in-frame clones only, minus some. Of approximately 980,000 clones in the sample, 70% to 85% were seen once. Germline lookup yields CDR1 SGHNT and CDR2 YENEEA. This CDR3 spans 15 amino acids. V shed 2 bases and J 6 bases; nucleotides not matched to a gene: 3. This receptor was obtained from a man aged 18 to 29 in good health. The chain recombines TRBV11-3 with TRBJ2-2; 10 nucleotides agree with TRBD1. Sequencing used memory CD4+ T cells sorted from blood. Indicated subset: CD45RA-negative fraction. CDR3 loop: CASSLIGQGAGELFF. For the CDR3, the DNA is TGTGCCAGCAGCTTAATAGGACAGGGGGCCGGGGAGCTGTTTTTT. Complete variable domain (other parts from reference TRBV11-3 and TRBJ2-2): EAGVVQSPRYKIIEKKQPVAFWCNPISGHNTLYWYLQNLGQGPELLIRYENEEAVDDSQLPKDRFSAERLKGVDSTLKIQPAELGDSAVYLCASSLIGQGAGELFFGEGSRLTVL.